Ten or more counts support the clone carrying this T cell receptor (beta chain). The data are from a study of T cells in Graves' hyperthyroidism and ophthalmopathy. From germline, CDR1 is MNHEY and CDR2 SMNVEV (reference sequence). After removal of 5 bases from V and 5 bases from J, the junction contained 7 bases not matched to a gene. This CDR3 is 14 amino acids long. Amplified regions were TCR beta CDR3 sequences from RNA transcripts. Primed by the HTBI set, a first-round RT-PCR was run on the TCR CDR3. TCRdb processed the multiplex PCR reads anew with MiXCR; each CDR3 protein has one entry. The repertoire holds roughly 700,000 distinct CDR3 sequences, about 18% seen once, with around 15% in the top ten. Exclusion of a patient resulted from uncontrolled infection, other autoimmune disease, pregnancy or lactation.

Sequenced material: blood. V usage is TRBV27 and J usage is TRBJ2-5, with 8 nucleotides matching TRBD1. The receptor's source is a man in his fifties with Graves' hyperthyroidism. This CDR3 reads CASSRQGIFETQYF. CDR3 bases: TGTGCCAGCAGTCGACAGGGGATCTTCGAGACCCAGTACTTC.